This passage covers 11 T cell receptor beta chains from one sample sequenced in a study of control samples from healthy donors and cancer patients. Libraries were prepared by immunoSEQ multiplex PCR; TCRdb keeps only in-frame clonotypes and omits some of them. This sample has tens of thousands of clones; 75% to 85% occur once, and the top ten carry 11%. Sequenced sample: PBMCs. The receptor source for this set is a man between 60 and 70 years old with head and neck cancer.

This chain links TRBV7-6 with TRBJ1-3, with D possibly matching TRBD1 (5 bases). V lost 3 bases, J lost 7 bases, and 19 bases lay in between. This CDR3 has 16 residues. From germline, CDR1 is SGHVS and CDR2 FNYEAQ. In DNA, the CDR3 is TGTGCCAGCAGCTTGGGAACGGGACGGGGGATGAACACCATATATTTT. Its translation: CASSLGTGRGMNTIYF.

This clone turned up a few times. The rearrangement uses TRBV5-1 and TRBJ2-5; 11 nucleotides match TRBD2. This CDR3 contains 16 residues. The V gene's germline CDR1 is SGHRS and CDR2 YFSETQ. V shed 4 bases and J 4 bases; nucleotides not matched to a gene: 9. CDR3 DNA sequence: TGCGCCAGCAGCCTTCAAAATGGACTAGCGGGAGAGACCCAGTACTTC. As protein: CASSLQNGLAGETQYF.

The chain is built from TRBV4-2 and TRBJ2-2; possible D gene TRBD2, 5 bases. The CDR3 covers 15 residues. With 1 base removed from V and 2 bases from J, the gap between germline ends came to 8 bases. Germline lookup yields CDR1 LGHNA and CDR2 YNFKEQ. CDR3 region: CASSQGTANTGELFF. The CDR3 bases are TGTGCCAGCAGCCAAGGGACTGCCAACACCGGGGAGCTGTTTTTT.

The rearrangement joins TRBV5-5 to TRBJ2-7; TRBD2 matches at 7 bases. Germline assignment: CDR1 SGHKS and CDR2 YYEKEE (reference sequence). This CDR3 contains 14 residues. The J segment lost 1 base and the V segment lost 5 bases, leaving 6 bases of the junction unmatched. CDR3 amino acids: CASSLGLGSYEQYF. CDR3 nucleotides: TGTGCCAGCAGTCTCGGACTAGGATCCTACGAGCAGTACTTC.

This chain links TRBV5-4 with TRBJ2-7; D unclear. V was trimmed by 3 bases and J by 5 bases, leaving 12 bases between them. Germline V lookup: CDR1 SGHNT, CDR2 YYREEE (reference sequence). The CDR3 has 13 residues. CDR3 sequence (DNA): TGTGCCAGCAGCTCTGGATCCCTGGACGAGCAGTACTTC. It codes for CASSSGSLDEQYF. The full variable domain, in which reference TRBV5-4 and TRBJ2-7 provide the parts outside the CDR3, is ETGVTQSPTHLIKTRGQQVTLRCSSQSGHNTVSWYQQALGQGPQFIFQYYREEENGRGNFPPRFSGLQFPNYSSELNVNALELDDSALYLCASSSGSLDEQYFGPGTRLTVT.

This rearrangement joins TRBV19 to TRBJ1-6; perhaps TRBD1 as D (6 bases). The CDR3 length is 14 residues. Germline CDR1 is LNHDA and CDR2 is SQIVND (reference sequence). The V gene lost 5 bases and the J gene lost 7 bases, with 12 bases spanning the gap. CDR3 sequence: CASSGQGRNSPLHF. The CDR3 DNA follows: TGTGCCAGTAGTGGTCAGGGGAGGAATTCACCCCTCCACTTT.

CDR3 amino acids: CASRLIGNEQFF. CDR3 DNA: TGCGCCAGCCGATTAATAGGTAATGAGCAGTTCTTC. J is TRBJ2-1 and V is TRBV5-1; D is uncertain. Between the trimmed V and J ends, which lost 7 bases and 7 bases, there was a span of 12 bases. CDR1 and CDR2 from the germline V gene are SGHRS and YFSETQ. The CDR3 length is 12 residues.

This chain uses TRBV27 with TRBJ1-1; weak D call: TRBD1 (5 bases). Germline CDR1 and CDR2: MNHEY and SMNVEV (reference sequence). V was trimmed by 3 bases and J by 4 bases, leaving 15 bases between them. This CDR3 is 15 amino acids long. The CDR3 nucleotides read TGTGCCAGCAGTTTCTCATACAGGCCCCCCACTGAAGCTTTCTTT. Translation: CASSFSYRPPTEAFF.

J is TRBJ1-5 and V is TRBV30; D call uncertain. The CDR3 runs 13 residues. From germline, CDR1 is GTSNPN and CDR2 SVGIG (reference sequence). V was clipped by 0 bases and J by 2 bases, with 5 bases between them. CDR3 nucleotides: TGTGCCTGGAGTGTACTGGGCAATCAGCCCCAGCATTTT. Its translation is CAWSVLGNQPQHF.

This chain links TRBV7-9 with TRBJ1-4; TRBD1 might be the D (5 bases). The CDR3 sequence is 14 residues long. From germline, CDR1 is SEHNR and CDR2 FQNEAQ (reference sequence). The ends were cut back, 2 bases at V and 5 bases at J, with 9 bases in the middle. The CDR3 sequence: CASSLRQTNEKLFF. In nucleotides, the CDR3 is TGTGCCAGCAGCTTAAGACAGACAAATGAAAAACTGTTTTTT.

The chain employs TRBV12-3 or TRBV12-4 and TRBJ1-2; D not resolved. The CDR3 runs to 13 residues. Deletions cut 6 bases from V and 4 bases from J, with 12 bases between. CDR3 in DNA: TGTGCCAGCAGCCGTTACGATGGCTATGGCTACACCTTC. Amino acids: CASSRYDGYGYTF.